This T cell receptor beta chain was captured in a study of early T cells in non-severe SARS-CoV-2 infection. Molecules of cDNA were individually given unique molecular identifiers that were attached to them. Each CDR3 protein gets one entry after TCRdb re-called the 5' RACE reads with MiXCR. The sample lists about 80,000 distinct CDR3 sequences, around 5% seen once, with under 8% in the top ten. Study results and limitations: Matching against VDJdb likely underestimated virus-specific expansions, favoring anti-spike CD8.

The germline V gene encodes CDR1 SEHNR and CDR2 FQNEAQ (reference sequence). Between the trimmed V and J ends, which lost 5 bases and 6 bases, there was a span of 17 bases. The CDR3 runs to 14 residues. About this clonotype: Its target is unknown.

The receptor's source is an adult who was a healthcare worker with PCR-confirmed SARS-CoV-2 infection or an uninfected control (not recorded which). The rearrangement links TRBV7-9 to TRBJ2-7; D possibly corresponds to TRBD1 (6 bases). The source material was whole blood, sampled at baseline. The CDR3 sequence is CASSANRVGAEQYF. The CDR3 DNA reads as TGTGCCAGCAGCGCCAACAGGGTTGGTGCCGAGCAGTACTTC.